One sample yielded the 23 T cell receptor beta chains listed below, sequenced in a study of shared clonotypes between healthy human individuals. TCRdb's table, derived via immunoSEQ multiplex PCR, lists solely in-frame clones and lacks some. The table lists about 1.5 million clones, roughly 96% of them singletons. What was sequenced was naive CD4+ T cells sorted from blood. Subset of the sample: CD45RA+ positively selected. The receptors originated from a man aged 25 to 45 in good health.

CDR3 protein: CASSHRRDRGNEQYF. CDR3 nucleotide sequence: TGTGCCAGCAGCCATAGGCGGGACAGGGGTAACGAGCAGTACTTC. This rearrangement joins TRBV11-2 to TRBJ2-7; 10 positions match TRBD1. Trimming took 5 bases from V and 5 from J; bases not matched to a gene: 9. CDR3 size: 15 residues. Per the germline V gene, CDR1 is SGHAT and CDR2 is FQNNGV. The variable domain in full, completed from reference TRBV11-2 and TRBJ2-7, reads EAGVAQSPRYKIIEKRQSVAFWCNPISGHATLYWYQQILGQGPKLLIQFQNNGVVDDSQLPKDRFSAERLKGVDSTLKIQPAKLEDSAVYLCASSHRRDRGNEQYFGPGTRLTVT.

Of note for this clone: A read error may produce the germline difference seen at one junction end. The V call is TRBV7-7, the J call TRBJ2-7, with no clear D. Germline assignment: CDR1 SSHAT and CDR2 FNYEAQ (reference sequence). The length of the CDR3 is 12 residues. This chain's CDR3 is CASSCQNYEQYF. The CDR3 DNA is TGTGCTAGCAGCTGCCAGAACTACGAGCAGTACTTC.

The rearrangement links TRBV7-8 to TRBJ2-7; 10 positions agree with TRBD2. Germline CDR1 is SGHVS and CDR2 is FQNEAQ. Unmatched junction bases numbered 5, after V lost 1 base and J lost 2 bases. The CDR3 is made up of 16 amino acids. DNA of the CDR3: TGTGCCAGCAGCTTAGTCGGACTAGCGGACACCTACGAGCAGTACTTC. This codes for CASSLVGLADTYEQYF.

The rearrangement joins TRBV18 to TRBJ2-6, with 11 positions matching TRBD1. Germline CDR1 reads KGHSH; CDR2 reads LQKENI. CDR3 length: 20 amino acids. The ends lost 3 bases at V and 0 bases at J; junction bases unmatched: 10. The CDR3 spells CASSPRTGGVTYSGANVLTF. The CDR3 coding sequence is TGTGCCAGCTCACCCAGGACAGGGGGCGTTACGTACTCTGGGGCCAACGTCCTGACTTTC.

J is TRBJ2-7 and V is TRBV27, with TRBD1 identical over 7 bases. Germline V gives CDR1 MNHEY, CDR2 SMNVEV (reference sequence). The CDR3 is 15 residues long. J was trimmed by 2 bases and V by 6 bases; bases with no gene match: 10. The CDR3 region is CASSIPRQGTYEQYF. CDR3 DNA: TGTGCCAGCAGCATACCTCGACAGGGAACCTACGAGCAGTACTTC.

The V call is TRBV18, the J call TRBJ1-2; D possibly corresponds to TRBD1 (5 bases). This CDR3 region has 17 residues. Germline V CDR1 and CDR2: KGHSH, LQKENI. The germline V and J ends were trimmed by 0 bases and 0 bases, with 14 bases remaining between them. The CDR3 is CASSPPRRGGSNYGYTF. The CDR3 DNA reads TGTGCCAGCTCACCACCAAGAAGGGGAGGCTCTAACTATGGCTACACCTTC.

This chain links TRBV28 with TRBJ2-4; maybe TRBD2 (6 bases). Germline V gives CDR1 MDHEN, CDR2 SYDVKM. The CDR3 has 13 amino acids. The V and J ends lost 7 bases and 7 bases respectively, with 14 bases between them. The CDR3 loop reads CASKAPGRNIQYF. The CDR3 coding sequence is TGTGCCAGCAAGGCTCCGGGGAGGAACATTCAGTACTTC.

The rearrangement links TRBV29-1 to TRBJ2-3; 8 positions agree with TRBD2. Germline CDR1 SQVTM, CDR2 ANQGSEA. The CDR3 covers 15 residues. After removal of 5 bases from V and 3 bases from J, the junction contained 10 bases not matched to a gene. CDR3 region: CSVRTSLTGTDTQYF. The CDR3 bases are TGCAGCGTTAGGACTAGCCTGACGGGGACAGATACGCAGTATTTT.

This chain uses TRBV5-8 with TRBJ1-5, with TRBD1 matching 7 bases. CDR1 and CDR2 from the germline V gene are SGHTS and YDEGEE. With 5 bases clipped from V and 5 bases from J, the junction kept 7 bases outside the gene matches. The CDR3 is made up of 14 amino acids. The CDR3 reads CASRRRTGDQPQHF. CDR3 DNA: TGTGCCAGCAGACGACGCACAGGGGATCAGCCCCAGCATTTT.

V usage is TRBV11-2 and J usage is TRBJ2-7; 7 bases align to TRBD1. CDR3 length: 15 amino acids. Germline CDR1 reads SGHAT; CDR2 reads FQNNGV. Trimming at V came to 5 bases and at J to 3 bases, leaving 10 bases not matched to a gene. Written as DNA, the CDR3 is TGTGCCAGCAGCGAACCGGGACAGTCAATCTACGAGCAGTACTTC. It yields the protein CASSEPGQSIYEQYF.

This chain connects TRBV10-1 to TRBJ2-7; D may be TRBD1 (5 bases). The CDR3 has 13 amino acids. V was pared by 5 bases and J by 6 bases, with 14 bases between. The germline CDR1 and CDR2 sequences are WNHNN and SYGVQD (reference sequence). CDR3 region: CASSPEAGPEQYF. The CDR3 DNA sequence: TGCGCCAGCAGTCCCGAAGCAGGGCCCGAGCAGTACTTC.

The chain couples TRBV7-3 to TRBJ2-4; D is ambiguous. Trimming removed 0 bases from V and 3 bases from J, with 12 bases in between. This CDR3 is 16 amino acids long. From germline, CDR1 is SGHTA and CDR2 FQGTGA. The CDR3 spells CASSLTGGPSKNIQYF. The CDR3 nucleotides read TGTGCCAGCAGCTTAACTGGTGGGCCAAGCAAAAACATTCAGTACTTC. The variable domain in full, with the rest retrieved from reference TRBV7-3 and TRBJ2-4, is GAGVSQTPSNKVTEKGKYVELRCDPISGHTALYWYRQSLGQGPEFLIYFQGTGAADDSGLPNDRFFAVRPEGSVSTLKIQRTERGDSAVYLCASSLTGGPSKNIQYFGAGTRLSVL.

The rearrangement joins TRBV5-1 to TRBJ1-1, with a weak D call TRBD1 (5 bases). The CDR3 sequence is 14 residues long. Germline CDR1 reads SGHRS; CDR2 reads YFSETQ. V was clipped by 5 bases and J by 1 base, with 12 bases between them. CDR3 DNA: TGCGCCAGCAGGACCGGGACGACGAACACTGAAGCTTTCTTT. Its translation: CASRTGTTNTEAFF.

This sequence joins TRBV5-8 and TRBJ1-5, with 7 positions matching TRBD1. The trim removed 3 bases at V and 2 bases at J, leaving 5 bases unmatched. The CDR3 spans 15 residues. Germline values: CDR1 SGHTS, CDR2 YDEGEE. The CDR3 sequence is CASSWGQYRNQPQHF. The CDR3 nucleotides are TGTGCCAGCAGCTGGGGACAGTATCGCAATCAGCCCCAGCATTTT.

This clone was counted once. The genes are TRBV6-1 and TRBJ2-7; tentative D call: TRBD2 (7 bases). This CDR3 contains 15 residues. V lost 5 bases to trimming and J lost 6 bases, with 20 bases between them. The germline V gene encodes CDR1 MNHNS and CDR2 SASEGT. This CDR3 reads CASSPLRQGGGEQYF. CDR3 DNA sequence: TGTGCCAGCAGTCCGCTCCGCCAAGGGGGGGGCGAGCAGTACTTC.

CDR3 residues: CASSVEGTVPEAFF. CDR3 sequence (DNA): TGTGCCAGCAGCGTAGAGGGGACAGTTCCTGAAGCTTTCTTT. The V gene is TRBV9, the J gene TRBJ1-1, with TRBD1 matching 7 bases. The ends lost 0 bases at V and 6 bases at J; junction bases unmatched: 5. This CDR3 comprises 14 residues. Germline CDR1 and CDR2: SGDLS and YYNGEE.

CDR3 loop: CASTLSPRRWGDSNQPQHF. CDR3 DNA: TGTGCCAGCACCCTTAGCCCTCGACGGTGGGGGGATAGCAATCAGCCCCAGCATTTT. The chain uses TRBV7-8 and TRBJ1-5; D is possibly TRBD1 (5 bases). V lost 7 bases to trimming and J lost 0 bases, with 25 bases between them. This CDR3 is 19 amino acids long. Germline assignment: CDR1 SGHVS and CDR2 FQNEAQ.

DNA of the CDR3: TGTGCCAGCAGCTTATCGCTAGCCGCCTACAATGAGCAGTTCTTC. Translation: CASSLSLAAYNEQFF. The chain combines TRBV7-2 with TRBJ2-1, with D possibly TRBD2 on 5 matching bases. V was shortened by 2 bases and J by 2 bases, with 10 bases between the two germline ends. This CDR3 spans 15 amino acids. Germline-derived CDR1 and CDR2 are SGHTA and FQGNSA.

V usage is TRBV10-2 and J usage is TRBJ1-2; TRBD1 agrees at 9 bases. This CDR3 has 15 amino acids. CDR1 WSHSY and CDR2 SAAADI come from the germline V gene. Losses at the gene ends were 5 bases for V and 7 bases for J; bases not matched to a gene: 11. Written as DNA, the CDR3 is TGCGCCAGCAGTCTAAACAAACAGGGGGCGCTTGGCTACACCTTC. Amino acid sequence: CASSLNKQGALGYTF.

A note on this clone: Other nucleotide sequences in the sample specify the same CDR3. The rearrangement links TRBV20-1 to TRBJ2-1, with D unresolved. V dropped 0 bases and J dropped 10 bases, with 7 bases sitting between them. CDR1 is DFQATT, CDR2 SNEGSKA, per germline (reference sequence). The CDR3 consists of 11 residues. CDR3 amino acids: CSARDSAEQFF. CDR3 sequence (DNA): TGCAGTGCTAGAGACTCCGCCGAGCAGTTCTTC.

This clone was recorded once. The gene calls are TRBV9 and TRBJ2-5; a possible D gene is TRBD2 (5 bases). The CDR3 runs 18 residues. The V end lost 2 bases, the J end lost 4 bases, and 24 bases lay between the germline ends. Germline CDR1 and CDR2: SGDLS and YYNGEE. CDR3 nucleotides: TGTGCCAGCAGCGTCGGGCCTTACCCCCCGCGGGTCGGAGAGACCCAGTACTTC. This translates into CASSVGPYPPRVGETQYF.

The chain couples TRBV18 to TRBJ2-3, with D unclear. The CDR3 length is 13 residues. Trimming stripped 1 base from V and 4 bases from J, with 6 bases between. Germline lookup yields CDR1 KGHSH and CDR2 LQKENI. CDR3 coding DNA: TGTGCCAGCTCACCACTACCCTCAGATACGCAGTATTTT. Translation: CASSPLPSDTQYF. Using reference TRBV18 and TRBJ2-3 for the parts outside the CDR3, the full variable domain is NAGVMQNPRHLVRRRGQEARLRCSPMKGHSHVYWYRQLPEEGLKFMVYLQKENIIDESGMPKERFSAEFPKEGPSILRIQQVVRGDSAAYFCASSPLPSDTQYFGPGTRLTVL.

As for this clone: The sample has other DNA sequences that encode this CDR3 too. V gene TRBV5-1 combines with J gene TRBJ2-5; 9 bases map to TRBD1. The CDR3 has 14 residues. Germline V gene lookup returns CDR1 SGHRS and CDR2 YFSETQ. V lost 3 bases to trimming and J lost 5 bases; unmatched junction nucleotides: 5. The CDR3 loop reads CASSSGQGRETQYF. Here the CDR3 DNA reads TGCGCCAGCAGCTCCGGACAGGGGAGGGAGACCCAGTACTTC.